These T cell receptor beta chains were read from a single sample in a study of cytomegalovirus exposure and HLA in healthy donors. Assay: immunoSEQ multiplex PCR; the TCRdb copy retains only in-frame clones and omits some. The sample has tens of thousands of clones; about 70% are singletons. Sequenced: PBMCs. All receptors derive from a woman aged 45-59 years in good health and CMV-seropositive. Both conserved end residues are part of each CDR3. D genes are given only for firm matches. Clone size is shown for a subset of rows, as once, few, many or a class of expanded clone.

TGCGCCAGCAGCCCATACGACATTTCGGATCCCCGAAATGAAAAACTGTTTTTT,CASSPYDISDPRNEKLFF,.,TRBV4-3,TRBJ1-4,.
TGTGCCAGCAGTGCCAGGGGTTTAATGTCTGGCTACACCTTC,CASSARGLMSGYTF,once,TRBV28,TRBJ1-2,.
TGTGCCAGCAGTTACTCCGGTGCGGCCCGTAATTCACCCCTCCACTTT,CASSYSGAARNSPLHF,few,TRBV6-5,TRBJ1-6,.
TGTGCCAGCACCTCCAGGGGAGATCAGCCCCAGCATTTT,CASTSRGDQPQHF,few,TRBV6-6,TRBJ1-5,.
TGTGCCAGCAGCGTCGTTTCCGGGATGAACACTGAAGCTTTCTTT,CASSVVSGMNTEAFF,.,TRBV9,TRBJ1-1,.
TGTGCCAGCAGCTTAGGTCTGTTCGGGACAGGGCGGAATGAGCAGTTCTTC,CASSLGLFGTGRNEQFF,.,TRBV11-2,TRBJ2-1,TRBD1
TGTGCCAGCAGAAGACAGGAATGGAATACTGAAGCTTTCTTT,CASRRQEWNTEAFF,.,TRBV2,TRBJ1-1,.
TGTGCCAGCTCACCAGGGGCCGGTCAAGCGGGGCAGTTCTTC,CASSPGAGQAGQFF,.,TRBV18,TRBJ2-1,.
TGCGCCAGCAGCTCCTGGTTAGGGGATAGTCAGCCCCAGCATTTT,CASSSWLGDSQPQHF,.,TRBV4-3,TRBJ1-5,.
TGTGCCAGCTCAGGGACAGGGACGGAGACCCAGTACTTC,CASSGTGTETQYF,.,TRBV18,TRBJ2-5,TRBD1
TGTGCCAGCAGTAACGACAGGGTGGGATACTATGGCTACACCTTC,CASSNDRVGYYGYTF,few,TRBV2,TRBJ1-2,TRBD1
TGTGCCAGCAGCCAAACAAGAAACTATGGCTACACCTTC,CASSQTRNYGYTF,.,TRBV14,TRBJ1-2,.
TGTGCCAGCAGCCCAGGAGGGGAGAATGGCTACACCTTC,CASSPGGENGYTF,once,TRBV7-3,TRBJ1-2,.
TGTTCCAGCAGCTTAAGAGGGACTGAAGCTTTCTTT,CSSSLRGTEAFF,.,TRBV7-9,TRBJ1-1,.
TGTGCCAGCAGCTCACGACAGAGGACGGATGGCTACACCTTC,CASSSRQRTDGYTF,few,TRBV13,TRBJ1-2,.
TGCGCCAGCAGCCAAGATCGGTTCCAAACGGGGGGAAACACCATATATTTT,CASSQDRFQTGGNTIYF,.,TRBV4-3,TRBJ1-3,.
TGTGCCAGCAGTTATTCCTCGAGCCCCAAGGAGACCCAGTACTTC,CASSYSSSPKETQYF,.,TRBV6-5,TRBJ2-5,.
TGTGCCAGCAAAAACAGGAATGGAAACACCATATATTTT,CASKNRNGNTIYF,.,TRBV18,TRBJ1-3,.
TGTGCCAGCAAACGAATCGGGGGGCCCACTGAAGCTTTCTTT,CASKRIGGPTEAFF,.,TRBV27,TRBJ1-1,.
TGTGCCAGCAGCCCTTGGGGGCAGGGAGGGAGCTACACCTTC,CASSPWGQGGSYTF,.,TRBV7-9,TRBJ1-2,.
TGTGCCAGCAGTGGCCCTAATAAGCGGGACTCGGGGGACATTCAGTACTTC,CASSGPNKRDSGDIQYF,.,TRBV25-1,TRBJ2-4,TRBD2
TGTGCCATCAGTGACGAGGGGGATGGCTACACCTTC,CAISDEGDGYTF,.,TRBV10-3,TRBJ1-2,.
TGTGCCAGCAGCCTAAGCGGGAGGGCCAATGAGCAGTTCTTC,CASSLSGRANEQFF,.,TRBV5-4,TRBJ2-1,TRBD2
TGCGCCAGCAGCCAAGAAAGGGACATGTACTACGAGCAGTACTTC,CASSQERDMYYEQYF,few,TRBV4-1,TRBJ2-7,.
TGTGCCAGCAGCGAGACAGGGGCTAGCTCCTACGAGCAGTACTTC,CASSETGASSYEQYF,.,TRBV7-2,TRBJ2-7,TRBD1
TGCGCCAGCAGCCAGGATCCCCCCCCCGGACAGGGGGCGAATGGCTACACCTTC,CASSQDPPPGQGANGYTF,.,TRBV4-1,TRBJ1-2,TRBD1
TGTGCCAGCAGCCCCCAGCTTACTATCATAGCGGAGACCCAGTACTTC,CASSPQLTIIAETQYF,.,TRBV2,TRBJ2-5,.
TGTGCCAGCAGTGAATATATTCTGAGGGACAGGGTGGGCTACACCTTC,CASSEYILRDRVGYTF,.,TRBV25-1,TRBJ1-2,TRBD1
TGTGCCAGCAGCTTAGAAACAGGGGTCGGTCAGCCCCAGCATTTT,CASSLETGVGQPQHF,.,TRBV6-1,TRBJ1-5,TRBD1
TGTGCCATCAGACTGGGCCTCAACTACAATGAGCAGTTCTTC,CAIRLGLNYNEQFF,.,TRBV28,TRBJ2-1,.
TGTGCCAGCTCACCCGCCCGGGACAGGGGTAATTCACCCCTCCACTTT,CASSPARDRGNSPLHF,.,TRBV18,TRBJ1-6,TRBD1
TGTGCCAGCAAAACAGGGGGCACCGGGGAGCTGTTTTTT,CASKTGGTGELFF,.,TRBV28,TRBJ2-2,TRBD1
TGTGCCACCAGCAGAGAGCGCGGGGGAGGGAGAGATACGCAGTATTTT,CATSRERGGGRDTQYF,few,TRBV15,TRBJ2-3,TRBD2
TGCAGCGCCAAGGACAGGACCTACGAGCAGTACTTC,CSAKDRTYEQYF,once,TRBV29-1,TRBJ2-7,TRBD1
TGTGCCAGCAGGGCAGGTCTTCGGGGAGATACGCAGTATTTT,CASRAGLRGDTQYF,.,TRBV27,TRBJ2-3,.
TGTGCCAGCATCCTAGCGGGGTACAATGAGCAGTTCTTC,CASILAGYNEQFF,.,TRBV28,TRBJ2-1,TRBD2
TGTGCCAGCAGCTTAGAAGGACAGGCCTACGAGCAGTACTTC,CASSLEGQAYEQYF,.,TRBV7-2,TRBJ2-7,TRBD1
TGTGCCAGCAGCACACCAGGCCAGGTGAACGCTGAAGCTTTCTTT,CASSTPGQVNAEAFF,few,TRBV4-2,TRBJ1-1,.
TGTGCCAGCAGCTTGATGGGGGACTTCAAAAACATTCAGTACTTC,CASSLMGDFKNIQYF,.,TRBV5-6,TRBJ2-4,.